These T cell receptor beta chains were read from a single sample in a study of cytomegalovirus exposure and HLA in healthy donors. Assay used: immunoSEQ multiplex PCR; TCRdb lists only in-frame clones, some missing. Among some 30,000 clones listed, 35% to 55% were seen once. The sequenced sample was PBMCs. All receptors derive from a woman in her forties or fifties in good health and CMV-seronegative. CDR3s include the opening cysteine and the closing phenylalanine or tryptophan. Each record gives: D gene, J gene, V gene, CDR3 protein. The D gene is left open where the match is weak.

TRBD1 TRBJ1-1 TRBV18 CASSKRDRGTEAFF
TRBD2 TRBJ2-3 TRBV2 CASSERLAGGHTSTDTQYF
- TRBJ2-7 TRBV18 CASSPPTAGTYEQYF
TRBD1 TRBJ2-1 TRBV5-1 CASSLGQGAADEQFF
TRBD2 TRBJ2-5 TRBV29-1 CSVKGGTKTQYF
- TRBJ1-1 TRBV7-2 CASSLGQVLTEAFF
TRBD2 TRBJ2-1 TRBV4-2 CASSRLAGANEQFF
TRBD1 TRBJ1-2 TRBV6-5 CASSWTGVGGYTF
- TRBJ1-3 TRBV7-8 CASSSQHGGRTIYF
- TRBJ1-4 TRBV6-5 CATRSGRGGEKLFF
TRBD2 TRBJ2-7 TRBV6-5 CASSYSAGLNLEQYF
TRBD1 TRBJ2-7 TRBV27 CASSLRTGEVVYF
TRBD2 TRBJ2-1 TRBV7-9 CASSLGGLAGGPPYNEQFF
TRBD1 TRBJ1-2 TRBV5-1 CASSLHGQGGYGYTF
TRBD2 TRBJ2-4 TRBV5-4 CASSPGAVAGGPGIQYF
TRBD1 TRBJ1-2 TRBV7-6 CASSPGQPRGGYTF
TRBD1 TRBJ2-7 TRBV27 CASSLKGAREQYF
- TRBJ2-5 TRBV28 CASSLEVEGALGGETQYF
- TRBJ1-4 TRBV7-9 CASSLEGVNEKLFF
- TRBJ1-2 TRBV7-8 CASSLAGSNYGYTF
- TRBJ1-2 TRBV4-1 CASSPEWEAGYTF
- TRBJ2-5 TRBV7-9 CASSLSGGEETQYF
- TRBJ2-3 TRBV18 CASSPPVRPDTQYF
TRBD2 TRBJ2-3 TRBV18 CASSPLAGGQSGDTQYF
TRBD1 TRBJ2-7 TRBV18 CASSPLGQFVQQYF
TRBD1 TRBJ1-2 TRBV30 CAWSRQGYGYTF
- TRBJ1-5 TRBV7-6 CASSTGISNQPQHF
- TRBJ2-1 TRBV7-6 CASSPTDSSYNEQFF
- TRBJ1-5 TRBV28 CASSPLIQPQHF
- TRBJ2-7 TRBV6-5 CASRVGGQVYEQYF
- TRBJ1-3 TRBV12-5 CASGFLSNTIYF
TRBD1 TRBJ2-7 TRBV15 CATSRPGQSSEQYF
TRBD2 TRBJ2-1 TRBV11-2 CASSLGAGVYNEQFF
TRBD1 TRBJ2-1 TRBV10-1 CASSESTGNSYNEQFF
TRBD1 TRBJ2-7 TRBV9 CASSVLTGGEQYF
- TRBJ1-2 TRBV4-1 CASSQDQGTYGYTF
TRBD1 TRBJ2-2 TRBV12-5 CASGKTGGGKAGELFF
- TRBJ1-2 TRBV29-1 CSVEGRSPGYTF
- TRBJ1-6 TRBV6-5 CASSYRPGPYNSPLHF
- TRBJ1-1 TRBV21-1 CASSAWEQVSTEAFF
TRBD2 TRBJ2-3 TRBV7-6 CASSGPGLAGGVLDTQYF
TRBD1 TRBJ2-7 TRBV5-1 CASSPEWGQEAEQYF
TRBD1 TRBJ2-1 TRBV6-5 CASKGTGDNNEQFF
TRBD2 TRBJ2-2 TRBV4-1 CASSQVGLAVGSGELFF
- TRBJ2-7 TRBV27 CASSLFADVNWEQYF
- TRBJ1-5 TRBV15 CATSSLGVHQPQHF
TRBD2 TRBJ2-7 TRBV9 CASSAGAGTRGEQYF
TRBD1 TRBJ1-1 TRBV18 CASSPRDSSEAFF
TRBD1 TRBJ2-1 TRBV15 CATSSDRGSYNEQFF
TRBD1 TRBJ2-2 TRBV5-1 CASSFGQGRDGELFF
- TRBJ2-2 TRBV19 CASSIGQKYPGELFF
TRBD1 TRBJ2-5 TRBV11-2 CASSLGTGGEKAQYF
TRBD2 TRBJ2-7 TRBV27 CASSSTAGGIYEQYF
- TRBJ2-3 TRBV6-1 CASRRVQSTDTQYF
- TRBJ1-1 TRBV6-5 CASSYGDTQAFF
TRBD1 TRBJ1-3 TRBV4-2 CASSQGDSSGNTIYF
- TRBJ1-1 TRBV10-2 CASTRGYSRLDNTEAFF
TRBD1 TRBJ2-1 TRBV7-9 CASSYSRWRAGTGDQEQFF
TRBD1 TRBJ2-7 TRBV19 CASSRQGPYEQYF
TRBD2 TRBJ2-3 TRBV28 CATGTSGSVRSDTQYF